A selection of T cell receptor beta chains follows, all from one sample in a study of response to subunit inactivated influenza vaccine. TCRdb reprocessed the RT-PCR reads with MiXCR, giving one entry per CDR3 protein. The sample shows 650,000 to 800,000 distinct CDR3 sequences, approximately 15% of them seen only once. The specimen was PBMCs from blood, collected approximately 15 days before vaccination. Source of these receptors: a man aged 50 or older who received an inactivated influenza vaccine. Each CDR3 is given with its conserved first and last residue. The D gene is left open where the match is weak. Some rows mark clone size as missing; the rest say once, few, many or name a class of expanded clone.

CDR3nt,CDR3aa,j_gene,v_gene,d_gene,abundance
TGCGCCAGCAGCCAAGATCCCAGCGGGGGGGCCGGAGAGACCCAGTACTTC,CASSQDPSGGAGETQYF,TRBJ2-5,TRBV4-1,TRBD2,-
TGTGCCAGCACTTCAAGCAGTGGCGGGGGGGCGGGGGAGACCCAGTACTTC,CASTSSSGGGAGETQYF,TRBJ2-5,TRBV3-1,TRBD2,few
TGTGCCAGCAGCTTAAACCCTGCTGGAAACACCATATATTTT,CASSLNPAGNTIYF,TRBJ1-3,TRBV11-2,-,-
TGCAGTTCCAGGGGGGCCACTGAAGCTTTCTTT,CSSRGATEAFF,TRBJ1-1,TRBV20-1,TRBD1,-
TGTGCCAGCAGCTTAGCGGGGGGCGGGGAAGGGCGAAATGAGCAGTTCTTC,CASSLAGGGEGRNEQFF,TRBJ2-1,TRBV7-2,-,few
TGCAGTGCCACGGGACTAGCGAGTGAGCAGTTCTTC,CSATGLASEQFF,TRBJ2-1,TRBV20-1,TRBD2,few
TGTGCCAGCAGCCGGGGGACAGGGTCGTACGAGCAGTACTTC,CASSRGTGSYEQYF,TRBJ2-7,TRBV12-3/TRBV12-4,TRBD1,many
TGTGCCAGGAGAGGATTGGAAGGACTAGCGGACTCCCGGGGGGATACGCAGTATTTT,CARRGLEGLADSRGDTQYF,TRBJ2-3,TRBV25-1,TRBD2,-
TGTGCCAGCAGTCCCCGGGGCGGGGTGACCGGGGAGCTGTTTTTT,CASSPRGGVTGELFF,TRBJ2-2,TRBV12-3/TRBV12-4,-,many
TGCGCCAGCAGCCCCAGGACAGGGTGGACCGGGGAGCTGTTTTTT,CASSPRTGWTGELFF,TRBJ2-2,TRBV4-3,TRBD1,few
TGTGCCACCAGTGCCAGCGGGGGCCCCCTTAGCTCCTACAATGAGCAGTTCTTC,CATSASGGPLSSYNEQFF,TRBJ2-1,TRBV24-1,TRBD2,few
TGCAGTGCTAGTACCTTGGGGGGTTATAGCAATCAGCCCCAGCATTTT,CSASTLGGYSNQPQHF,TRBJ1-5,TRBV20-1,-,once
TGCGCCAGCAGCGCCGGGACAGAGTATTCACCCCTCCACTTT,CASSAGTEYSPLHF,TRBJ1-6,TRBV5-1,TRBD1,-
TGCAGTGCTGGGATAGCGGGGGGCTCTCCCCACTACGAGCAGTACTTC,CSAGIAGGSPHYEQYF,TRBJ2-7,TRBV20-1,TRBD2,few
TGTGCCAGCAGTGATTCAGCGGGGATCTACAATGAGCAGTTCTTC,CASSDSAGIYNEQFF,TRBJ2-1,TRBV2,TRBD2,few
TGTGCCAGCAGTGAGTCCAGGGGTTATGGCTACACCTTC,CASSESRGYGYTF,TRBJ1-2,TRBV2,-,-
TGTGCCAGCAGCGAGGGGACAGACCTCTACAATGAGCAGTTCTTC,CASSEGTDLYNEQFF,TRBJ2-1,TRBV5-4,TRBD1,many
TGTGCCAGCAGCTTAGGCTCGTGGTTTAGCACAGATACGCAGTATTTT,CASSLGSWFSTDTQYF,TRBJ2-3,TRBV5-6,-,many
TGTGCCAGCAATCATCCCAGGGGGGCCGTTGAGACCCAGTACTTC,CASNHPRGAVETQYF,TRBJ2-5,TRBV6-2/TRBV6-3,-,-
TGTGCCAGCAGGCCTTTCGGCGTGAACACTGAAGCTTTCTTT,CASRPFGVNTEAFF,TRBJ1-1,TRBV27,-,few
TGTGCCAGCAGCGTTGAGACAGGTAGAAGATCGGGCAATCAGCCCCAGCATTTT,CASSVETGRRSGNQPQHF,TRBJ1-5,TRBV9,-,-
TGTGCCAGCAGCTTTAGCGGGGGGGCCTACCCAGATACGCAGTATTTT,CASSFSGGAYPDTQYF,TRBJ2-3,TRBV7-9,TRBD2,-
TGTGCCAGCAGCTTCAGGCTTTCGGAGGGGGATACGCAGTATTTT,CASSFRLSEGDTQYF,TRBJ2-3,TRBV7-9,-,few
TGTGCCAGCAGCCCGGACGGATTAGATAATGAAAAACTGTTTTTT,CASSPDGLDNEKLFF,TRBJ1-4,TRBV3-1,-,-
TGTGCCAGCAGCTTCTCAGACAGTAGCAATCAGCCCCAGCATTTT,CASSFSDSSNQPQHF,TRBJ1-5,TRBV5-5,-,few
TGTGCCAGCAGCCAAGATCCCCCCTCCCAGCAGTTCTTC,CASSQDPPSQQFF,TRBJ2-1,TRBV4-2,-,-
TGTGCCAGTTTGAAGGAAGAGACCCAGTACTTC,CASLKEETQYF,TRBJ2-5,TRBV7-6,-,many
TGCGCCAGCAGCATGACCCCGTTAACCTACGAGCAGTACTTC,CASSMTPLTYEQYF,TRBJ2-7,TRBV5-1,-,-
TGCGCCAGCAGCTTGGACAGGTGGGGACAGGGCTCCTACGAGCAGTACTTC,CASSLDRWGQGSYEQYF,TRBJ2-7,TRBV5-1,TRBD1,-
TGTGCCAGCAGCCGGACGTTTGGGGGCCAGGGCTACACCTTC,CASSRTFGGQGYTF,TRBJ1-2,TRBV7-3,-,-
TGTGCCAGCGCTCGAGGGGGACAGGTAATGAACACTGAAGCTTTCTTT,CASARGGQVMNTEAFF,TRBJ1-1,TRBV12-3/TRBV12-4,TRBD1,-
TGTGCCAGCAGTACCACTAGCGGGAGAGAAACAGATACGCAGTATTTT,CASSTTSGRETDTQYF,TRBJ2-3,TRBV2,TRBD2,few
TGTGCCAGCAGCGTAGAAGGGACAGGGAACGAGCAGTACTTC,CASSVEGTGNEQYF,TRBJ2-7,TRBV9,TRBD1,-
TGTGCCAGCAGCTTTACTAGCGGGAGTGCCGGGGAGCTGTTTTTT,CASSFTSGSAGELFF,TRBJ2-2,TRBV7-2,TRBD2,few
TGTGCCAGCACCCCGCCCGCCAGGATTAACACCGGGGAGCTGTTTTTT,CASTPPARINTGELFF,TRBJ2-2,TRBV12-3/TRBV12-4,-,-
TGTGCCAGCGCCCGTCAAGGGGGAGATACGCAGTATTTT,CASARQGGDTQYF,TRBJ2-3,TRBV28,-,-
TGTGCCAGCAGCATCGGGACTAGCGGGAGAAAAGAGACCCAGTACTTC,CASSIGTSGRKETQYF,TRBJ2-5,TRBV7-8,TRBD2,many
TGCGCCAGCAGCCAAGAGTTCGTGACAGTCAACTACGAGCAGTACTTC,CASSQEFVTVNYEQYF,TRBJ2-7,TRBV4-1,-,-
TGTGCCAGCAGCTTTGGAAGGGGAGAGCAGTTCTTC,CASSFGRGEQFF,TRBJ2-1,TRBV11-2,-,-